The clone carrying this TCR beta chain was seen once. The sample comes from a study of control samples from healthy donors and cancer patients. Libraries were prepared by immunoSEQ multiplex PCR; TCRdb keeps only in-frame clonotypes and omits some of them. In the table there are 170,000 or so clones, around nine tenths of which are singletons. Trimming took off 1 base at V and 5 bases at J, with 11 bases between the two ends. Germline CDR1 and CDR2: SGHAT and FQNNGV. The CDR3 covers 14 residues. The specimen was blood. This sequence joins TRBV11-2 and TRBJ2-5; unclear D gene. The clonotype originates from a man aged 25 to 45 in good health. The CDR3 region has the DNA TGTGCCAGCAGCTTAGGGTCCCGGTCTGAGACCCAGTACTTC. Translated, it gives CASSLGSRSETQYF.